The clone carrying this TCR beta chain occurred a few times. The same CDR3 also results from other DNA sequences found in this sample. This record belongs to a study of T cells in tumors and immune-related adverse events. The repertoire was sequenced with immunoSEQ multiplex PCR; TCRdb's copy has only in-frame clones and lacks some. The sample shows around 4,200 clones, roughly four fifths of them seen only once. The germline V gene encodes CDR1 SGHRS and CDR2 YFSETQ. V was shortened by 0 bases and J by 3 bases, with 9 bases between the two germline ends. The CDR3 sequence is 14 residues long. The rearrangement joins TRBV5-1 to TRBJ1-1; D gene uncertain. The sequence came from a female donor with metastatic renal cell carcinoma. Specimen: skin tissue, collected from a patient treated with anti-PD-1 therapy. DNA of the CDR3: TGCGCCAGCAGCTTGGCCGGTGGGTACACTGAAGCTTTCTTT. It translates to CASSLAGGYTEAFF. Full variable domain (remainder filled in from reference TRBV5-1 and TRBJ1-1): KAGVTQTPRYLIKTRGQQVTLSCSPISGHRSVSWYQQTPGQGLQFLFEYFSETQRNKGNFPGRFSGRQFSNSRSEMNVSTLELGDSALYLCASSLAGGYTEAFFGQGTRLTVV.